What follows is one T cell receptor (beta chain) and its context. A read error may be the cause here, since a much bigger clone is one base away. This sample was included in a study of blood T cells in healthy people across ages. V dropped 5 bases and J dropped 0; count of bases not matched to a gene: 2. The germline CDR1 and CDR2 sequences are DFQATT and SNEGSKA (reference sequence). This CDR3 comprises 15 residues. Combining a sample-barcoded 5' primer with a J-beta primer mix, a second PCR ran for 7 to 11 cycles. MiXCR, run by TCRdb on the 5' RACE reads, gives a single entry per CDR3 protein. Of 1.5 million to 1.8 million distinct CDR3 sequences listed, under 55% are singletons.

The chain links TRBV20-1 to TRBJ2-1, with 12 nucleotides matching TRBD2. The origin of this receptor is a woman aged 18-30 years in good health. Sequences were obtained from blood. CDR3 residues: CSAASGGVSYNEQFF. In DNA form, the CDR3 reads TGCAGTGCTGCTAGCGGGGGGGTCTCCTACAATGAGCAGTTCTTC.